This TCR beta chain derives from a study of blood T cell repertoires in COVID-19. The wider study: From T cells, B-cell-depleted T cells, or PBMCs came the material, which was cDNA or gDNA.

Authors' methods: By means of reference gene primer amplification, nucleated cell counts were estimated. Method: immunoSEQ multiplex PCR; TCRdb's copy keeps in-frame clones and lacks some. For V, J and clone size, that table is used; D and trimming come from the DNA. This repertoire shows 150,000 or so clones, roughly 84% found once; its top ten account for more than 5%. This clone was counted between two and nine times. In the same sample, other DNA sequences code for this CDR3. This sequence was found in a woman in her forties or fifties with COVID-19, enrolled during active disease. The material sequenced was peripheral blood.

DNA of the CDR3: TGTGCCATCAGTGACAGGGGCTCCTACGAGCAGTACTTC. Residues: CAISDRGSYEQYF. The genes are TRBV10-3 and TRBJ2-7, with a possible D match to TRBD1 (6 bases). CDR3 length: 13 residues. Germline V gene data show CDR1 as ENHRY and CDR2 as SYGVKD. V dropped 3 bases and J dropped 0 bases, with 6 bases sitting between them.